The next 8 T cell receptor beta chains were all read from a single sample in a study of T cells in Graves' hyperthyroidism and ophthalmopathy. Amplification yielded TCR beta CDR3 regions, with RNA transcripts as the source. Researchers ran a first-round RT-PCR on the TCR CDR3 using the HTBI primer set. TCRdb reanalysed the multiplex PCR reads using MiXCR and keeps one entry per CDR3 protein. The sample lists fewer than 650,000 distinct CDR3 sequences; about 14% were seen once. Sequencing used blood. The receptors stem from a woman in her 40s with Graves' hyperthyroidism.

In this sample, this clonotype turned up many times. V gene TRBV2 combines with J gene TRBJ2-7; 10 nucleotides line up with TRBD2. This CDR3 contains 16 residues. Trimming took 2 bases from V and 1 from J; bases not matched to a gene: 5. The germline V gene encodes CDR1 SNHLY and CDR2 FYNNEI. This CDR3 reads CASSEYPSGRSYEQYF. CDR3 DNA sequence: TGTGCCAGCAGTGAATACCCTAGCGGGAGATCCTACGAGCAGTACTTC.

This clonotype has ten or more counts. This chain connects TRBV28 to TRBJ2-7; TRBD2 aligns across 9 bases. Germline loops: CDR1 MDHEN, CDR2 SYDVKM. J lost 4 bases, V lost 3 bases, and 13 bases had no gene match. The CDR3 has 17 amino acids. CDR3 sequence reads: CASSLRRRGGAKYEQYF. Here the CDR3 DNA reads TGTGCCAGCAGTTTGCGGAGGCGCGGGGGGGCGAAGTACGAGCAGTACTTC.

In its sample, this clonotype was seen many times. V gene TRBV20-1 combines with J gene TRBJ2-7; 8 bases match TRBD1. The CDR3 runs to 14 residues. Germline CDR1 DFQATT, CDR2 SNEGSKA (reference sequence). The ends lost 1 base at V and 6 bases at J; junction bases unmatched: 8. Written as DNA, the CDR3 is TGCAGTGCTAGAGCTAGGACAGGGCCTGGCGAGCAGTACTTC. Protein sequence: CSARARTGPGEQYF.

There are a few counts of this clonotype. The V call is TRBV5-8, the J call TRBJ1-5; the match to TRBD1 covers 8 bases. V was clipped by 1 base and J by 2 bases; unmatched bases: 8. Germline values: CDR1 SGHTS, CDR2 YDEGEE. The CDR3 sequence is 17 residues long. The CDR3 spells CASSLWQGAEGNQPQHF. CDR3 coding DNA: TGTGCCAGCAGCTTGTGGCAGGGGGCCGAGGGCAATCAGCCCCAGCATTTT. The entire variable domain, with the rest obtained from reference TRBV5-8 and TRBJ1-5, is as follows: EAGVTQSPTHLIKTRGQQATLRCSPISGHTSVYWYQQALGLGLQFLLWYDEGEERNRGNFPPRFSGRQFPNYSSELNVNALELEDSALYLCASSLWQGAEGNQPQHFGDGTRLSIL.

This clonotype was recorded at least ten times. The V call is TRBV5-1, the J call TRBJ2-7; D tentatively reads TRBD1 or TRBD2 (5 bases each). Trimming took off 4 bases at V and 6 bases at J, with 14 bases between the two ends. There are 13 residues in the CDR3. Germline V gene sequence: CDR1 SGHRS, CDR2 YFSETQ. The CDR3 DNA reads as TGCGCCAGCAGCGAACAGGACTCGGCCGAGCAGTACTTC. Its protein is CASSEQDSAEQYF.

Ten or more counts support this clonotype. The CDR3 is CASSNRADGAFF. The CDR3 bases are TGTGCCAGTTCAAACAGGGCCGACGGAGCTTTCTTT. The chain carries TRBV6-1 and TRBJ1-1; tentative D call: TRBD1 (6 bases). The germline CDR1 and CDR2 sequences are MNHNS and SASEGT. CDR3 length: 12 residues. Trimming shortened V by 9 bases and J by 10 bases, and 18 bases separated the two germline ends.

This clonotype occurred a few times. The chain employs TRBV28 and TRBJ2-7; a weak D match, TRBD1 (5 bases). Trimming pared 6 bases from V and 7 bases from J, leaving 10 bases between. Germline assignment: CDR1 MDHEN and CDR2 SYDVKM. The CDR3 is made up of 11 amino acids. In DNA, the CDR3 is TGTGCCAGCAGGGTTAGGGGTGAGCAGTACTTC. Amino acids: CASRVRGEQYF.

The chain joins TRBV20-1 to TRBJ2-4; 10 bases fit TRBD1. V trimming: 1 base; J trimming: 5 bases; junction bases outside the gene matches: 8. CDR3 size: 16 residues. Germline V CDR1 and CDR2: DFQATT, SNEGSKA (reference sequence). The DNA for the CDR3 is TGCAGTGCTAGAGTAAGGACAGGGGGAGGCCAAAACATTCAGTACTTC. Amino acid sequence: CSARVRTGGGQNIQYF.